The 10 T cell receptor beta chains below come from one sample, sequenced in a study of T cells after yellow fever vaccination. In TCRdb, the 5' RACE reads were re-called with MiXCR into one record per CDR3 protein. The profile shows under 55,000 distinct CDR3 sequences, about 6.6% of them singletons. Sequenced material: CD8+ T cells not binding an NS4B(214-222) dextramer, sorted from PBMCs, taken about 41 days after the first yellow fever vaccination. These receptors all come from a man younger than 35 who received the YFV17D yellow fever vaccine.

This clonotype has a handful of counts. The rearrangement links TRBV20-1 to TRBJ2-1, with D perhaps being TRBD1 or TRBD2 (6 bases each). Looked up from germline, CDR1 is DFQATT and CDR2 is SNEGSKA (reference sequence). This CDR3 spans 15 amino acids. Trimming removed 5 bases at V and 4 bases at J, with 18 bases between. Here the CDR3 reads CSAYRGERTYNEQFF. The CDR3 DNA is TGCAGTGCTTATAGGGGGGAAAGGACATACAATGAGCAGTTCTTC.

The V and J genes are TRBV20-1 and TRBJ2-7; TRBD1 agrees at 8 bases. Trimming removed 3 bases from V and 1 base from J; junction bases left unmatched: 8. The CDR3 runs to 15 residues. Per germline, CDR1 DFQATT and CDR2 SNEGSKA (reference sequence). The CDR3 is CSASGDRTPSYEQYV. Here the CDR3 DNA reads TGCAGTGCTAGCGGGGACAGGACACCTTCCTACGAGCAGTACGTC.

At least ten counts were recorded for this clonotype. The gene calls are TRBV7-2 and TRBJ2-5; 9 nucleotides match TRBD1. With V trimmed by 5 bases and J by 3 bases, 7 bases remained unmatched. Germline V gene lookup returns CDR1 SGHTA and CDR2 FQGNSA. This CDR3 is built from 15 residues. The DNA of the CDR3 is TGTGCCAGCAGCCCGGGACAGGGAAGGGAAGAGACCCAGTACTTC. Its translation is CASSPGQGREETQYF.

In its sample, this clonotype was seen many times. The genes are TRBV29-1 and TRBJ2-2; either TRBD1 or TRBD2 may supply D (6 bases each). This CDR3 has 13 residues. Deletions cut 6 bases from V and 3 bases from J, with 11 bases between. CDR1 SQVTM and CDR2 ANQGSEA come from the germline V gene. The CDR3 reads CSVVRGHTGELFF. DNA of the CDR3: TGCAGCGTGGTTCGGGGGCACACCGGGGAGCTGTTTTTT.

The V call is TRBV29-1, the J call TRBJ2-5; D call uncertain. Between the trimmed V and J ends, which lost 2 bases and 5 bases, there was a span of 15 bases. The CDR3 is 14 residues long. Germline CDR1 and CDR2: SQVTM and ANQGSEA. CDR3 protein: CSVEKSSTTETQYF. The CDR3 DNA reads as TGCAGCGTTGAAAAAAGCTCGACAACGGAGACCCAGTACTTC.

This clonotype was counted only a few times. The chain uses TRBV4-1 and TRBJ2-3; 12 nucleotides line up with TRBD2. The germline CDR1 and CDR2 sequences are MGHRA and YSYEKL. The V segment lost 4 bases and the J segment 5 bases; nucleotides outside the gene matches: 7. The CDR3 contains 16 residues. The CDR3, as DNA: TGCGCCAGCAGCCCACGACTAGCGGGGGTGGGAGATACGCAGTATTTT. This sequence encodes CASSPRLAGVGDTQYF.

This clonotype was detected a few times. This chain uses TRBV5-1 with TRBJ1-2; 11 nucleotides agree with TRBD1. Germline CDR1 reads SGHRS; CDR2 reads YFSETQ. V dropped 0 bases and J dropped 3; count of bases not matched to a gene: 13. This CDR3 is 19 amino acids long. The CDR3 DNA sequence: TGCGCCAGCAGCTTGGGGGTGTCTAAGGCGGGACAGGGGGACTATGGCTACACCTTC. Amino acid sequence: CASSLGVSKAGQGDYGYTF.

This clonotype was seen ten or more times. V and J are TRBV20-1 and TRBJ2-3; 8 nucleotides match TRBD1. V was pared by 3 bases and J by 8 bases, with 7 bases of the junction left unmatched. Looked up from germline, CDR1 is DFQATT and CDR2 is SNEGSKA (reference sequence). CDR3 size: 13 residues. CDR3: CSASPGQGATQYF. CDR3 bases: TGCAGTGCTAGCCCCGGACAGGGTGCTACGCAGTATTTT.

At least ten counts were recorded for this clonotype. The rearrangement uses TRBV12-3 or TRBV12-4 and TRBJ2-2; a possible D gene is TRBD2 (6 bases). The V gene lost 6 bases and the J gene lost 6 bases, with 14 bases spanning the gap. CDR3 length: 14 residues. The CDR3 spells CASSEIGEAGELFF. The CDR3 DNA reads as TGTGCCAGCAGCGAAATAGGGGAGGCCGGGGAGCTGTTTTTT.

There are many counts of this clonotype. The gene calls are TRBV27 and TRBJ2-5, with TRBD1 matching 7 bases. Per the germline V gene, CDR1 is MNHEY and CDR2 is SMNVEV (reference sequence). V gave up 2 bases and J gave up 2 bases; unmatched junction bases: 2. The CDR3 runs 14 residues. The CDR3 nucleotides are TGTGCCAGCAGTTTACTGGGACAGCAAGAGACCCAGTACTTC. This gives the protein CASSLLGQQETQYF.